These 19 T cell receptor beta chains share one sample of origin, sequenced in a study of cytomegalovirus exposure and HLA in healthy donors. The PCR was carried out with 60 Vbeta primers and 13 Jbeta primers. Assay used: immunoSEQ multiplex PCR; TCRdb lists only in-frame clones, some missing. The sample includes some 110,000 clones, roughly 73% of them seen just once. Sequences were obtained from PBMCs. These receptors came from a man aged 60-69 years in good health and CMV-seropositive.

This clone was counted once. V is TRBV27 and J is TRBJ2-3; TRBD2 might be the D (6 bases). V was trimmed by 2 bases and J by 0 bases, leaving 9 bases between them. This CDR3 is 15 amino acids long. The germline CDR1 and CDR2 sequences are MNHEY and SMNVEV (reference sequence). CDR3 sequence: CASSLKGTSTDTQYF. CDR3 DNA sequence: TGTGCCAGCAGTTTAAAGGGGACTAGCACAGATACGCAGTATTTT.

The chain is built from TRBV5-4 and TRBJ1-6; D might be TRBD1 (5 bases). The germline V gene encodes CDR1 SGHNT and CDR2 YYREEE (reference sequence). The CDR3 consists of 17 residues. V shed 0 bases and J shed 7 bases, with 17 bases lying between them. CDR3 residues: CASSLGPERGFNSPLHF. The CDR3 nucleotides are TGTGCCAGCAGCTTGGGCCCAGAAAGGGGATTCAATTCACCCCTCCACTTT.

The chain links TRBV19 to TRBJ1-1; TRBD1 is a possible D gene (6 bases). Germline lookup yields CDR1 LNHDA and CDR2 SQIVND (reference sequence). The germline V and J ends were trimmed by 1 base and 1 base, with 10 bases remaining between them. This CDR3 region has 15 residues. The CDR3 loop reads CASSIGGRGNTEAFF. Written as DNA, the CDR3 is TGTGCCAGTAGTATAGGAGGCAGGGGGAACACTGAAGCTTTCTTT.

The rearrangement joins TRBV19 to TRBJ1-4; D perhaps matches TRBD1 (6 bases). This CDR3 spans 14 amino acids. Germline CDR1 is LNHDA and CDR2 is SQIVND (reference sequence). V lost 6 bases to trimming and J lost 0 bases, with 8 bases between them. The CDR3 reads CASSRTATNEKLFF. As DNA, the CDR3 is TGTGCCAGTAGCCGGACAGCAACTAATGAAAAACTGTTTTTT.

The rearrangement joins TRBV6-5 to TRBJ1-2; 8 bases agree with TRBD1. Germline V gives CDR1 MNHEY, CDR2 SVGAGI. This CDR3 has 15 residues. The V and J ends lost 0 bases and 8 bases, in that order; junction bases with no gene match: 8. The CDR3 DNA sequence: TGTGCCAGCAGTTACTCCAGGGGGACAGGACCAGGCTACACCTTC. Translated: CASSYSRGTGPGYTF.

J is TRBJ1-2 and V is TRBV9, with 9 nucleotides matching TRBD1. Germline assignment: CDR1 SGDLS and CDR2 YYNGEE. Germline trimming cut 3 bases from V and 7 bases from J; bases unmatched to any gene: 13. The CDR3 has 16 residues. The CDR3 reads CASSAGDRASFSGYTF. The CDR3 DNA reads as TGTGCCAGCAGCGCCGGGGACAGGGCAAGTTTTAGTGGCTACACCTTC.

The chain is built from TRBV6-1 and TRBJ2-3, with 10 bases that match TRBD1. CDR1 is MNHNS and CDR2 is SASEGT in the germline V gene. The CDR3 totals 15 residues. The trim removed 8 bases at V and 0 bases at J, leaving 5 bases unmatched. CDR3 nucleotides: TGTGCCAGCGGGGGACAGGGGAGGAGCACAGATACGCAGTATTTT. Its protein product is CASGGQGRSTDTQYF.

V is TRBV4-2 and J is TRBJ2-7, with 7 bases identical to TRBD1. The CDR3 loop spans 16 amino acids. The V and J ends lost 3 bases and 7 bases, in that order; junction bases with no gene match: 15. From germline, CDR1 is LGHNA and CDR2 YNFKEQ. The CDR3 reads CASSHPYRQGSGEQYF. CDR3 in DNA: TGTGCCAGCAGCCATCCCTACAGACAGGGATCGGGAGAGCAGTACTTC.

The J gene is TRBJ1-1, the V gene TRBV5-6; 8 nucleotides agree with TRBD1. The J segment lost 0 bases and the V segment lost 2 bases, leaving 6 bases of the junction unmatched. CDR1 is SGHDT, CDR2 YYEEEE, per germline. This CDR3 contains 16 residues. CDR3 bases: TGTGCCAGCAGCTTAAACAGGGGGACTATGAACACTGAAGCTTTCTTT. It yields the protein CASSLNRGTMNTEAFF.

V usage is TRBV6-6 and J usage is TRBJ2-7; the match to TRBD1 covers 12 bases. Germline assignment: CDR1 MNHNY and CDR2 SVGAGI (reference sequence). V gave up 0 bases and J gave up 7 bases; unmatched junction bases: 7. This CDR3 is 16 amino acids long. In DNA form, the CDR3 reads TGTGCCAGCAGTTACTCCCCGGGACAGGGGGCGGAGGAGCAGTACTTC. Amino acid sequence: CASSYSPGQGAEEQYF.

This clone was counted a few times. V and J are TRBV2 and TRBJ2-3; D call uncertain. The CDR3 has 13 amino acids. V gave up 4 bases and J gave up 3 bases, with 8 bases separating them. The V gene's germline CDR1 is SNHLY and CDR2 FYNNEI. CDR3 DNA sequence: TGTGCCAGCAGTGCCTTTTATACAGATACGCAGTATTTT. Translating gives CASSAFYTDTQYF.

On this clone: One end of the junction varies from germline; a read error may be responsible. This chain links TRBV20-1 with TRBJ2-5; D gene uncertain. The J call is uncertain, as TRBJ2-7 better fits the DNA end. The V gene's germline CDR1 is DFQATT and CDR2 SNEGSKA (reference sequence). This CDR3 spans 10 amino acids. The CDR3 nucleotides are TGTTCGATGGTGAGATACGAGCAGTACTTC. As protein: CSMVRYEQYF.

This clone was recorded only once. The V gene is TRBV7-6, the J gene TRBJ2-7, with 8 bases aligning to TRBD1. Germline V CDR1 and CDR2: SGHVS, FNYEAQ. The CDR3 extends over 16 amino acids. The V and J ends lost 1 base and 5 bases, in that order; junction bases with no gene match: 10. The CDR3 bases are TGTGCCAGCAGCTTAGGCAGGGGCCGACAGGGGCACGAGCAGTACTTC. Its translation: CASSLGRGRQGHEQYF.

The V and J genes are TRBV28 and TRBJ1-1; perhaps TRBD1 as D (5 bases). V was pared by 4 bases and J by 4 bases, with 10 bases between. Germline V gives CDR1 MDHEN, CDR2 SYDVKM. The CDR3 is 13 residues long. This CDR3 reads CASSSGLFTEAFF. The DNA of the CDR3 is TGTGCCAGCAGTTCAGGGCTATTCACTGAAGCTTTCTTT. The variable domain in full, with the rest retrieved from reference TRBV28 and TRBJ1-1, is DVKVTQSSRYLVKRTGEKVFLECVQDMDHENMFWYRQDPGLGLRLIYFSYDVKMKEKGDIPEGYSVSREKKERFSLILESASTNQTSMYLCASSSGLFTEAFFGQGTRLTVV.

This sequence joins TRBV5-1 and TRBJ1-1; perhaps TRBD1 as D (5 bases). Germline CDR1 is SGHRS and CDR2 is YFSETQ. V lost 1 base and J 0 bases, leaving 10 bases between the germline ends. The CDR3 spans 15 residues. The CDR3 is CASSLMGGVNTEAFF. The CDR3 DNA follows: TGCGCCAGCAGCTTGATGGGGGGTGTGAACACTGAAGCTTTCTTT.

The chain links TRBV5-1 to TRBJ2-1; D perhaps matches TRBD2 (5 bases). Germline V gene sequence: CDR1 SGHRS, CDR2 YFSETQ. The CDR3 is made up of 13 amino acids. The V end was cut by 1 base, the J end by 5 bases, with 7 bases between. CDR3: CASSLSGDNEQFF. DNA for the CDR3: TGCGCCAGCAGCTTGAGCGGTGACAATGAGCAGTTCTTC.

This sequence joins TRBV6-5 and TRBJ2-7, with 7 bases aligning to TRBD1. The CDR3 consists of 14 residues. V lost 7 bases, J lost 3 bases, and 9 bases stayed unmatched. Looked up from germline, CDR1 is MNHEY and CDR2 is SVGAGI. The CDR3 spells CASINRQGNYEQYF. The CDR3 DNA follows: TGTGCCAGCATTAACCGACAGGGTAACTACGAGCAGTACTTC.

Concerning this clone itself: At the DNA level, this CDR3 is encoded by other sequences in the same sample as well. The J gene is TRBJ2-1, the V gene TRBV5-1; TRBD2 matches at 10 bases. CDR1 and CDR2 (germline): SGHRS, YFSETQ. V lost 5 bases and J lost 0; bases outside the gene matches: 5. The CDR3 totals 16 residues. CDR3 in amino acids: CASSTGLADSYNEQFF. The CDR3 DNA reads as TGCGCCAGCAGTACCGGACTAGCGGACTCCTACAATGAGCAGTTCTTC.

This chain connects TRBV28 to TRBJ2-5; no firm D call. This CDR3 is 14 amino acids long. Germline assignment: CDR1 MDHEN and CDR2 SYDVKM. V was cut by 2 bases and J by 1 base, with 8 bases left in between. The CDR3 reads CASSLQVGQETQYF. The CDR3 DNA reads TGTGCCAGCAGTTTACAAGTCGGCCAAGAGACCCAGTACTTC.